This is a list of T cell receptor beta chains from one sample in a study of post-analysis software for immune sequencing data. TCRdb used MiXCR to reprocess the PCR reads, holding one entry per CDR3 protein. The sample gives around 700,000 distinct CDR3 sequences, more than 50% of which show up once; approximately 10% is in the top ten. The sample was blood. Source of these receptors: a girl aged 2 to 10 with multiple sclerosis. The CDR3 runs from the conserved cysteine through the conserved F or W. D genes are given only for firm matches. Rows may omit the clone size; those that give it use once, few, many or a size class.

abundance: NA
v_gene: TRBV15
d_gene: NA
j_gene: TRBJ2-7
CDR3aa: CATSRAGTLRSYEQYF
CDR3nt: TGTGCCACCAGCAGAGCCGGGACTTTACGCTCCTACGAGCAGTACTTC

abundance: NA
v_gene: TRBV29-1
d_gene: TRBD1
j_gene: TRBJ2-2
CDR3aa: CSVGQEGTGELFF
CDR3nt: TGCAGCGTGGGACAGGAGGGAACCGGGGAGCTGTTTTTT

abundance: NA
v_gene: TRBV6-1
d_gene: TRBD2
j_gene: TRBJ2-3
CDR3aa: CASKDPGLAVSTDTQYF
CDR3nt: TGTGCCAGCAAAGACCCGGGACTAGCGGTGAGCACAGATACGCAGTATTTT

abundance: NA
v_gene: TRBV7-2
d_gene: NA
j_gene: TRBJ1-1
CDR3aa: CASSLPPQGGSTEAFF
CDR3nt: TGTGCCAGCAGCTTACCCCCACAGGGCGGGAGCACTGAAGCTTTCTTT

abundance: few
v_gene: TRBV3-1
d_gene: NA
j_gene: TRBJ2-5
CDR3aa: CASSQDFNSKETQYF
CDR3nt: TGTGCCAGCAGCCAAGATTTCAACAGTAAAGAGACCCAGTACTTC

abundance: NA
v_gene: TRBV7-2
d_gene: NA
j_gene: TRBJ1-1
CDR3aa: CASRLGGAGNTEAFF
CDR3nt: TGTGCCAGCAGACTGGGGGGCGCGGGGAACACTGAAGCTTTCTTT

abundance: few
v_gene: TRBV29-1
d_gene: NA
j_gene: TRBJ2-5
CDR3aa: CSVGPDQETQYF
CDR3nt: TGCAGCGTTGGTCCGGACCAAGAGACCCAGTACTTC

abundance: NA
v_gene: TRBV2
d_gene: NA
j_gene: TRBJ1-1
CDR3aa: CASRAGDRSTEAFF
CDR3nt: TGTGCCAGCAGGGCCGGTGACAGGTCCACTGAAGCTTTCTTT

abundance: NA
v_gene: TRBV20-1
d_gene: TRBD1
j_gene: TRBJ1-5
CDR3aa: CSARDIGTGPENSNQPQHF
CDR3nt: TGCAGTGCTAGAGATATAGGGACAGGGCCCGAAAATAGCAATCAGCCCCAGCATTTT

abundance: NA
v_gene: TRBV6-5
d_gene: NA
j_gene: TRBJ2-1
CDR3aa: CASSYDGASPNNEQFF
CDR3nt: TGTGCCAGCAGTTACGACGGTGCCTCGCCTAACAATGAGCAGTTCTTC

abundance: NA
v_gene: TRBV29-1
d_gene: NA
j_gene: TRBJ1-2
CDR3aa: CSVEARYNGYTF
CDR3nt: TGCAGCGTTGAGGCGCGATATAATGGCTACACCTTC

abundance: NA
v_gene: TRBV7-2
d_gene: NA
j_gene: TRBJ1-2
CDR3aa: CASSLTGIRGAANYGYTF
CDR3nt: TGTGCCAGCAGCTTAACGGGTATTCGGGGGGCAGCTAACTATGGCTACACCTTC

abundance: NA
v_gene: TRBV2
d_gene: NA
j_gene: TRBJ1-4
CDR3aa: CASYSWGGTDEKLFF
CDR3nt: TGTGCCAGCTACTCCTGGGGGGGTACGGATGAAAAACTGTTTTTT

abundance: NA
v_gene: TRBV7-8
d_gene: TRBD1
j_gene: TRBJ1-1
CDR3aa: CASSVGTGGSATEAFF
CDR3nt: TGTGCCAGCAGCGTAGGGACAGGGGGCTCGGCCACTGAAGCTTTCTTT

abundance: many
v_gene: TRBV20-1
d_gene: NA
j_gene: TRBJ1-1
CDR3aa: CSARQEPLAFF
CDR3nt: TGCAGTGCTAGGCAGGAGCCCTTGGCTTTCTTT

abundance: few
v_gene: TRBV5-1
d_gene: NA
j_gene: TRBJ2-3
CDR3aa: CASSLEGGPTDTQYF
CDR3nt: TGCGCCAGCAGCTTGGAGGGGGGGCCCACAGATACGCAGTATTTT

abundance: NA
v_gene: TRBV7-3
d_gene: NA
j_gene: TRBJ2-7
CDR3aa: CASSFGPSSYEQYF
CDR3nt: TGTGCCAGCAGCTTTGGACCTAGCTCCTACGAGCAGTACTTC

abundance: NA
v_gene: TRBV20-1
d_gene: TRBD2
j_gene: TRBJ2-1
CDR3aa: CSARRLAEINEQFF
CDR3nt: TGCAGTGCTAGAAGACTAGCGGAGATCAATGAGCAGTTCTTC

abundance: few
v_gene: TRBV5-1
d_gene: TRBD2
j_gene: TRBJ2-7
CDR3aa: CASSFTGTSGKYEQYF
CDR3nt: TGCGCCAGCAGCTTCACCGGGACTAGCGGGAAGTACGAGCAGTACTTC

abundance: NA
v_gene: TRBV4-2
d_gene: NA
j_gene: TRBJ1-4
CDR3aa: CASSQDLGEEKLFF
CDR3nt: TGTGCCAGCAGCCAAGACCTTGGAGAGGAAAAACTGTTTTTT

abundance: NA
v_gene: TRBV12-3/TRBV12-4
d_gene: TRBD2
j_gene: TRBJ2-7
CDR3aa: CASTMTSGTYEQYF
CDR3nt: TGTGCCAGCACCATGACTAGCGGGACCTACGAGCAGTACTTC

abundance: NA
v_gene: TRBV29-1
d_gene: NA
j_gene: TRBJ1-4
CDR3aa: CSAARQMNEKLFF
CDR3nt: TGCAGCGCCGCTCGGCAGATGAATGAAAAACTGTTTTTT

abundance: NA
v_gene: TRBV5-1
d_gene: NA
j_gene: TRBJ2-1
CDR3aa: CASKEGDGEQFF
CDR3nt: TGCGCCAGCAAGGAGGGGGACGGGGAGCAGTTCTTC

abundance: NA
v_gene: TRBV6-6
d_gene: NA
j_gene: TRBJ2-3
CDR3aa: CASSYLLGGASDTQYF
CDR3nt: TGTGCCAGCAGTTACTTATTGGGGGGGGCTTCAGATACGCAGTATTTT

abundance: few
v_gene: TRBV5-1
d_gene: TRBD2
j_gene: TRBJ2-4
CDR3aa: CASSLGLAGGDDIQYF
CDR3nt: TGCGCCAGCAGCTTGGGTCTAGCGGGAGGAGATGACATTCAGTACTTC

abundance: NA
v_gene: TRBV7-6
d_gene: NA
j_gene: TRBJ2-6
CDR3aa: CASSRPGSGANVLTF
CDR3nt: TGTGCCAGCAGCCGCCCGGGCTCTGGGGCCAACGTCCTGACTTTC

abundance: NA
v_gene: TRBV29-1
d_gene: NA
j_gene: TRBJ2-2
CDR3aa: CSVGNTGELFF
CDR3nt: TGCAGCGTTGGTAACACCGGGGAGCTGTTTTTT

abundance: NA
v_gene: TRBV20-1
d_gene: NA
j_gene: TRBJ2-5
CDR3aa: CSARDEGETQYF
CDR3nt: TGCAGTGCTAGAGATGAGGGAGAGACCCAGTACTTC

abundance: few
v_gene: TRBV12-3/TRBV12-4
d_gene: NA
j_gene: TRBJ2-2
CDR3aa: CASNAGTNTGELFF
CDR3nt: TGTGCCAGCAACGCAGGAACGAACACCGGGGAGCTGTTTTTT

abundance: NA
v_gene: TRBV7-6
d_gene: TRBD2
j_gene: TRBJ2-1
CDR3aa: CASSLAPTSGIEQFF
CDR3nt: TGTGCCAGCAGCTTAGCTCCGACTAGCGGGATTGAGCAGTTCTTC

abundance: NA
v_gene: TRBV20-1
d_gene: TRBD2
j_gene: TRBJ2-5
CDR3aa: CSAGGASGAPSQETQYF
CDR3nt: TGCAGTGCTGGGGGGGCTAGCGGGGCCCCCTCCCAAGAGACCCAGTACTTC

abundance: NA
v_gene: TRBV10-3
d_gene: TRBD2
j_gene: TRBJ2-1
CDR3aa: CAISESHFRVAGTPSHNEQFF
CDR3nt: TGTGCCATCAGTGAGTCTCACTTTAGGGTAGCGGGGACTCCCTCGCACAATGAGCAGTTCTTC

abundance: few
v_gene: TRBV20-1
d_gene: NA
j_gene: TRBJ2-3
CDR3aa: CSASPGLDTQYF
CDR3nt: TGCAGTGCTAGTCCGGGTCTGGATACGCAGTATTTT

abundance: NA
v_gene: TRBV7-2
d_gene: NA
j_gene: TRBJ1-4
CDR3aa: CASSITWGATNEKLFF
CDR3nt: TGTGCCAGCAGCATCACCTGGGGCGCAACTAATGAAAAACTGTTTTTT

abundance: NA
v_gene: TRBV12-3/TRBV12-4
d_gene: TRBD1
j_gene: TRBJ2-1
CDR3aa: CASSYSDRWNYDEQFF
CDR3nt: TGTGCCAGCAGTTACTCGGACAGGTGGAATTACGATGAGCAGTTCTTC

abundance: NA
v_gene: TRBV6-4
d_gene: NA
j_gene: TRBJ2-1
CDR3aa: CASSPTNRNNEQFF
CDR3nt: TGTGCCAGCAGTCCTACAAATCGTAACAATGAGCAGTTCTTC

abundance: NA
v_gene: TRBV13
d_gene: NA
j_gene: TRBJ2-4
CDR3aa: CASSPLNGQNIQYF
CDR3nt: TGTGCCAGCAGCCCGCTAAATGGCCAAAACATTCAGTACTTC

abundance: NA
v_gene: TRBV12-3/TRBV12-4
d_gene: TRBD1
j_gene: TRBJ2-3
CDR3aa: CASRFPGTVDTQYF
CDR3nt: TGTGCCAGCAGATTTCCCGGGACAGTAGATACGCAGTATTTT

abundance: NA
v_gene: TRBV7-2
d_gene: NA
j_gene: TRBJ2-3
CDR3aa: CASSLVGEMDTQYF
CDR3nt: TGTGCCAGCAGCTTAGTGGGGGAAATGGATACGCAGTATTTT

abundance: few
v_gene: TRBV24-1
d_gene: NA
j_gene: TRBJ1-5
CDR3aa: CATSDLGQPQHF
CDR3nt: TGTGCCACCAGTGATTTGGGACAGCCCCAGCATTTT

abundance: NA
v_gene: TRBV27
d_gene: TRBD2
j_gene: TRBJ2-1
CDR3aa: CASSLLTSGRAGYNEQFF
CDR3nt: TGTGCCAGCAGTTTACTTACTAGCGGGAGGGCCGGGTACAATGAGCAGTTCTTC

abundance: NA
v_gene: TRBV6-1
d_gene: NA
j_gene: TRBJ2-7
CDR3aa: CAITRGPYEQYF
CDR3nt: TGTGCCATCACGAGGGGACCCTACGAGCAGTACTTC

abundance: NA
v_gene: TRBV5-1
d_gene: NA
j_gene: TRBJ2-5
CDR3aa: CASSLPLEGAQYF
CDR3nt: TGCGCCAGCAGCTTGCCACTCGAGGGGGCCCAGTACTTC

abundance: NA
v_gene: TRBV20-1
d_gene: NA
j_gene: TRBJ2-5
CDR3aa: CSARGSGFSVYKETQYF
CDR3nt: TGCAGTGCTAGAGGTTCGGGGTTTTCAGTGTACAAAGAGACCCAGTACTTC

abundance: NA
v_gene: TRBV20-1
d_gene: NA
j_gene: TRBJ2-5
CDR3aa: CSARLDSETQYF
CDR3nt: TGCAGTGCTAGACTAGATTCGGAGACCCAGTACTTC

abundance: few
v_gene: TRBV20-1
d_gene: TRBD1
j_gene: TRBJ2-5
CDR3aa: CSASGQGADQETQYF
CDR3nt: TGCAGTGCAAGTGGACAGGGGGCAGACCAAGAGACCCAGTACTTC

abundance: NA
v_gene: TRBV7-2
d_gene: NA
j_gene: TRBJ1-4
CDR3aa: CASSWTGTENEKLFF
CDR3nt: TGTGCCAGCAGCTGGACCGGGACCGAGAATGAAAAACTGTTTTTT

abundance: NA
v_gene: TRBV7-9
d_gene: NA
j_gene: TRBJ2-7
CDR3aa: CASSPYVGEQYF
CDR3nt: TGTGCCAGCAGTCCTTACGTGGGGGAGCAGTACTTC

abundance: few
v_gene: TRBV4-2
d_gene: NA
j_gene: TRBJ2-3
CDR3aa: CASSQEETDTQYF
CDR3nt: TGTGCCAGCAGCCAAGAGGAAACAGATACGCAGTATTTT

abundance: few
v_gene: TRBV11-2
d_gene: NA
j_gene: TRBJ1-2
CDR3aa: CASSLDAGSYYGYTF
CDR3nt: TGTGCCAGCAGCTTAGATGCAGGGTCCTACTATGGCTACACCTTC

abundance: NA
v_gene: TRBV6-6
d_gene: NA
j_gene: TRBJ2-7
CDR3aa: CASKGAGYEQYF
CDR3nt: TGTGCCAGCAAGGGGGCGGGGTACGAGCAGTACTTC

abundance: NA
v_gene: TRBV18
d_gene: NA
j_gene: TRBJ2-3
CDR3aa: CASSPSSRDTDTQYF
CDR3nt: TGTGCCAGCTCACCATCTTCCAGGGACACAGATACGCAGTATTTT

abundance: few
v_gene: TRBV3-1
d_gene: TRBD2
j_gene: TRBJ2-7
CDR3aa: CASSQELAGLAVTYGQYF
CDR3nt: TGTGCCAGCAGCCAAGAGCTAGCCGGACTAGCAGTGACCTACGGGCAGTACTTC

abundance: NA
v_gene: TRBV10-3
d_gene: NA
j_gene: TRBJ2-5
CDR3aa: CAISEGGGETQYF
CDR3nt: TGTGCCATCAGTGAGGGGGGAGGAGAGACCCAGTACTTC